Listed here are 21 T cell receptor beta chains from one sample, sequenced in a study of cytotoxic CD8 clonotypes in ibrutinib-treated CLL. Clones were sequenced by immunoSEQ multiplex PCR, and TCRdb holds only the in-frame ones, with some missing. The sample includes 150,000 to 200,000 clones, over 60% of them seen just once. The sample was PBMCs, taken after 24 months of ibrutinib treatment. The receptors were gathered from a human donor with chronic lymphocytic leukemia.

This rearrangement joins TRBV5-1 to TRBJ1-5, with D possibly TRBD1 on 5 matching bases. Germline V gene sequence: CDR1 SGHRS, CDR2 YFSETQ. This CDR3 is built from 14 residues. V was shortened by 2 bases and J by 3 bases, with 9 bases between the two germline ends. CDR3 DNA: TGCGCCAGCAGCTTCGACAGTCCCAATCAGCCCCAGCATTTT. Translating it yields CASSFDSPNQPQHF.

CDR3 in DNA: TGCGCCAGCAGCCAAGATCGGCCCACTAGCGGGAGCTACGAGCAGTACTTC. It yields the protein CASSQDRPTSGSYEQYF. The rearrangement links TRBV4-1 to TRBJ2-7; 11 bases agree with TRBD2. This CDR3 has 17 amino acids. Germline V gives CDR1 MGHRA, CDR2 YSYEKL. V was clipped by 0 bases and J by 3 bases; unmatched bases: 7.

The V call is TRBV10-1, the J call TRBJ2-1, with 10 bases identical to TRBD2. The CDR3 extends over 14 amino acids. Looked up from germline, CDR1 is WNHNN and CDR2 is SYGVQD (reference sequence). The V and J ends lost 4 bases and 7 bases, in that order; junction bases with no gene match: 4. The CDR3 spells CASSVSGRINEQFF. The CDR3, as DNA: TGCGCCAGCAGTGTTAGCGGGAGGATAAATGAGCAGTTCTTC.

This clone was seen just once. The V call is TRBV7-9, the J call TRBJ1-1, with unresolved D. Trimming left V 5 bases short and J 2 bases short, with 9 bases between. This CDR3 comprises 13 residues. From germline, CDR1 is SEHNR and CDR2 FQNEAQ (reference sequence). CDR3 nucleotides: TGTGCCAGCAGCGCCTATGGAAACACTGAAGCTTTCTTT. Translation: CASSAYGNTEAFF.

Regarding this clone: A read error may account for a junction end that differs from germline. The CDR3 DNA sequence: TGTGCCAGCAGCTTAGAACAGGGTGCAACTGCCTTC. Its translation is CASSLEQGATAF. J is TRBJ1-2 and V is TRBV7-9; TRBD1 is a possible D gene (6 bases). The CDR3 is 12 residues long. Per germline, CDR1 SEHNR and CDR2 FQNEAQ (reference sequence). The variable domain in full, completed from reference TRBV7-9 and TRBJ1-2, reads DTGVSQNPRHKITKRGQNVTFRCDPISEHNRLYWYRQTLGQGPEFLTYFQNEAQLEKSRLLSDRFSAERPKGSFSTLEIQRTEQGDSAMYLCASSLEQGATAFGSGTRLTVV.

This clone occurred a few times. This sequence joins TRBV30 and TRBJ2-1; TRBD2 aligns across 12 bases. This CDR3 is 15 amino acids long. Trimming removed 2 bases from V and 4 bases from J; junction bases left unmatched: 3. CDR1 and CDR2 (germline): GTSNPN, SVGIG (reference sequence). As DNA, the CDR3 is TGTGCCTGGAGTTCCCTAGCGGGAGGGTACAATGAGCAGTTCTTC. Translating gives CAWSSLAGGYNEQFF.

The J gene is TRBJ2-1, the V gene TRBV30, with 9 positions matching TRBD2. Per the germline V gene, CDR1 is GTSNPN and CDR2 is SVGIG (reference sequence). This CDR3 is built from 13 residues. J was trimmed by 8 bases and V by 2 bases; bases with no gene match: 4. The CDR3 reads CAWSRLAGHEQFF. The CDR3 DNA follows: TGTGCCTGGAGTCGGCTAGCGGGACATGAGCAGTTCTTC.

CDR3 coding DNA: TGTGCCAGCAGCGCCGGACTAGCGGAGTCCTACGAGCAGTACTTC. Amino acid sequence: CASSAGLAESYEQYF. V and J are TRBV9 and TRBJ2-7, with 10 bases fitting TRBD2. With V trimmed by 3 bases and J by 1 base, 4 bases remained unmatched. The CDR3 totals 15 residues. Germline CDR1 and CDR2: SGDLS and YYNGEE. The variable domain in full, completed from reference TRBV9 and TRBJ2-7, reads DSGVTQTPKHLITATGQRVTLRCSPRSGDLSVYWYQQSLDQGLQFLIQYYNGEERAKGNILERFSAQQFPDLHSELNLSSLELGDSALYFCASSAGLAESYEQYFGPGTRLTVT.

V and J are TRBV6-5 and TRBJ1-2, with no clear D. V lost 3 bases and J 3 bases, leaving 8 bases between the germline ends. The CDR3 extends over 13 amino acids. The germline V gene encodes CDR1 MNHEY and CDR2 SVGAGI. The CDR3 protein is CASSYWLDYGYTF. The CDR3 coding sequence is TGTGCCAGCAGTTATTGGTTGGACTATGGCTACACCTTC.

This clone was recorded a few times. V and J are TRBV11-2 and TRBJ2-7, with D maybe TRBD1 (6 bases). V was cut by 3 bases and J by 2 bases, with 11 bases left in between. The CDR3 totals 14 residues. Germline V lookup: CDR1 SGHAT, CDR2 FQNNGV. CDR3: CASSFGDIAYEQYF. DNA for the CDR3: TGTGCCAGCAGCTTCGGGGACATAGCCTACGAGCAGTACTTC.

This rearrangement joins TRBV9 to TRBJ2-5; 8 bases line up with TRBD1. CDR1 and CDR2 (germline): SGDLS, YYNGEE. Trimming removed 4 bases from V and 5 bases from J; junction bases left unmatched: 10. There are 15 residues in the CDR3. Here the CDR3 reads CASSPDRGGGETQYF. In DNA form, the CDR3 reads TGTGCCAGCAGCCCAGACAGGGGAGGAGGGGAGACCCAGTACTTC.

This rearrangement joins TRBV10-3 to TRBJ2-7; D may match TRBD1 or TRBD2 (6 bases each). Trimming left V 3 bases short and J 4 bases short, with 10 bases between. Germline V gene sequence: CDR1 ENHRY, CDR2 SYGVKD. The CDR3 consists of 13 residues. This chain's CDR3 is CAISEGGGYEQYF. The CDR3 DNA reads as TGTGCCATCAGTGAAGGAGGGGGTTACGAGCAGTACTTC.

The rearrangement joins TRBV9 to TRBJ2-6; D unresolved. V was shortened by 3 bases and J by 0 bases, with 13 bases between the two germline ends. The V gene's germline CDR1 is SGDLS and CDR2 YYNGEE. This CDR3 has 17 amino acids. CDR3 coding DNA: TGTGCCAGCAGCGCACCGAAGTGGCTCTCTGGGGCCAACGTCCTGACTTTC. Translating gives CASSAPKWLSGANVLTF.

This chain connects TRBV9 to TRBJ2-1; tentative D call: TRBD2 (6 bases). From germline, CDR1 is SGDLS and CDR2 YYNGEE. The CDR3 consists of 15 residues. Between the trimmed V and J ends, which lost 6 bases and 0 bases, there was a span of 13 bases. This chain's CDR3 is CASTRSGSSYNEQFF. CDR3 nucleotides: TGTGCCAGCACGCGGTCCGGGAGCTCCTACAATGAGCAGTTCTTC.

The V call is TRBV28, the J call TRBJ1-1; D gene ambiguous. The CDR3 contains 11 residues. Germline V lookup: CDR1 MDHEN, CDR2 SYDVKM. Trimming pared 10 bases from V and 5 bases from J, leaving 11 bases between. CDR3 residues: CATLRVTEAFF. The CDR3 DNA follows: TGTGCCACACTTAGGGTTACTGAAGCTTTCTTT.

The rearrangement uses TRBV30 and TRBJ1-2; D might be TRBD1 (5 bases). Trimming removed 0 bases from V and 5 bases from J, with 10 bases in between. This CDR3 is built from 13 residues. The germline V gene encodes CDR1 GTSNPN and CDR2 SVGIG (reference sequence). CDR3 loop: CAWSVRGLYGYTF. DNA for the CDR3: TGTGCCTGGAGTGTACGGGGCTTATATGGCTACACCTTC.

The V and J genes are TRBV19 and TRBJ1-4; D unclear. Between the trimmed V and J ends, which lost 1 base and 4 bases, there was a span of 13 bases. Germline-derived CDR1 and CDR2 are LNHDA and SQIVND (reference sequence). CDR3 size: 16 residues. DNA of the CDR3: TGTGCCAGTAGTATAGTTAGCCACGGATTTAATGAAAAACTGTTTTTT. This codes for CASSIVSHGFNEKLFF.

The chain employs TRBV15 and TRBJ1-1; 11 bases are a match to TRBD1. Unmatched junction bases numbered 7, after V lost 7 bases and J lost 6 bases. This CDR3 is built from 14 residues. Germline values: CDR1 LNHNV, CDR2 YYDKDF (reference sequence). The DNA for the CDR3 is TGTGCCACCACCGTGGACAGGGGGCTTGCTGAAGCTTTCTTT. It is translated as CATTVDRGLAEAFF.

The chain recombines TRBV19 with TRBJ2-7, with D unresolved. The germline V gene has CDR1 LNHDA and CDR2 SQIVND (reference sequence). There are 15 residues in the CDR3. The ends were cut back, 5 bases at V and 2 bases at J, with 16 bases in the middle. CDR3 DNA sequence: TGTGCCAGTAGTTCTAGACGGGTTCTCGCCTACGAGCAGTACTTC. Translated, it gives CASSSRRVLAYEQYF. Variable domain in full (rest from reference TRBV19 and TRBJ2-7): DGGITQSPKYLFRKEGQNVTLSCEQNLNHDAMYWYRQDPGQGLRLIYYSQIVNDFQKGDIAEGYSVSREKKESFPLTVTSAQKNPTAFYLCASSSRRVLAYEQYFGPGTRLTVT.

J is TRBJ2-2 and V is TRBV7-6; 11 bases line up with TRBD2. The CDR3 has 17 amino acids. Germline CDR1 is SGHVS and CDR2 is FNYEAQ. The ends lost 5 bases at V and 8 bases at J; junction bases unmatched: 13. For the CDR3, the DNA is TGTGCCAGCAGCGACACTAGCGGGAGAGATATTTTAGGGGAGCTGTTTTTT. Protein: CASSDTSGRDILGELFF.

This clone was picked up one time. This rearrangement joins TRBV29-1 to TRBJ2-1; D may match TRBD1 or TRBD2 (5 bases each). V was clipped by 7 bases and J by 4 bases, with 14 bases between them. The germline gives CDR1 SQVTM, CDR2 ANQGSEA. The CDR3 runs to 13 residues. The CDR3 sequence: CSGGAGAYNEQFF. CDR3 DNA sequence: TGCAGCGGTGGGGCGGGCGCTTACAATGAGCAGTTCTTC.